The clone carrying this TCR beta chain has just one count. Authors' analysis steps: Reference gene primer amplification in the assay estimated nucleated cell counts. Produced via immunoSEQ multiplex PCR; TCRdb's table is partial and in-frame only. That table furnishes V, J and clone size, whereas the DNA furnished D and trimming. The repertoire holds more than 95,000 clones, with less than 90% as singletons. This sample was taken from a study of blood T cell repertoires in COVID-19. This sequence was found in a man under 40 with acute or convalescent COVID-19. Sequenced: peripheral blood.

For the CDR3, the DNA is TGTGCCAGCAGCGTAGGACTAGCCGGCACAGATACGCAGTATTTT. Protein sequence: CASSVGLAGTDTQYF. The rearrangement uses TRBV9 and TRBJ2-3; 7 bases agree with TRBD2. V shed 0 bases and J 1 base; nucleotides not matched to a gene: 2. The CDR3 totals 15 residues. Germline V gives CDR1 SGDLS, CDR2 YYNGEE.